This is a list of T cell receptor beta chains from one sample in a study of blood T cells in healthy people across ages. TCRdb redid the calling of the 5' RACE reads with MiXCR, one entry per CDR3 protein. This sample carries roughly 900,000 distinct CDR3 sequences, 29% of them seen once, and the ten largest clones take 15% to 20%. The material sequenced was blood. These receptors all stem from a woman at least 80 years old in good health. CDR3s include the opening cysteine and the closing phenylalanine or tryptophan. The D gene is left open where the match is weak. Clone size is not always given. Where it is, it says once, few, many or a class for expanded clones.

J gene,clone size,D gene,V gene,CDR3 DNA,CDR3 protein
TRBJ1-6,many,TRBD1,TRBV12-3/TRBV12-4,TGTGCCAGCAGAGACCCCGGGACAGGGTTCTTCTCCTATAATTCACCCCTCCACTTT,CASRDPGTGFFSYNSPLHF
TRBJ1-3,.,.,TRBV30,TGTGCCTGGACTAGTGGAAACACCATATATTTT,CAWTSGNTIYF
TRBJ1-2,many,TRBD1,TRBV7-9,TGTGCCAGCAGCCCAACGGGACAGGGGGCCTCTACGTACTATGGCTACACCTTC,CASSPTGQGASTYYGYTF
TRBJ2-5,few,.,TRBV28,TGTGCCAGCAGTTGGGGGGCGGGAGCACGTCAAGAGACCCAGTACTTC,CASSWGAGARQETQYF
TRBJ1-2,many,.,TRBV6-5,TGTGCCAGCAGTTCACCAGGGGAAGGGGACTATGGCTACACCTTC,CASSSPGEGDYGYTF
TRBJ2-7,many,.,TRBV20-1,TGCAGTGCTAGAGATGAGTTGTACGAGCAGTACTTC,CSARDELYEQYF
TRBJ1-1,.,.,TRBV20-1,TGCAGTGCTAGAGATCCCTCGGGGAACACTGAAGCTTTCTTT,CSARDPSGNTEAFF
TRBJ1-5,few,TRBD1,TRBV28,TGTGCCAGCGGACAGGGGACGAATCAGCCCCAGCATTTT,CASGQGTNQPQHF
TRBJ2-6,many,.,TRBV2,TGTGCCAGCAGGGAACAGGGCTCTGGGGCCAACGTCCTGACTTTC,CASREQGSGANVLTF
TRBJ2-7,many,.,TRBV15,TGTGCCACCAGCAGAGCAGACGCCTACGAGCAGTACTTC,CATSRADAYEQYF
TRBJ1-1,few,.,TRBV6-6,TGTGCCAGCAGTCCCACGGACAGCTACACTGAAGCTTTCTTT,CASSPTDSYTEAFF
TRBJ2-3,few,TRBD2,TRBV28,TGTGCCAGCAGCCCCACTACTCCAGCGGGGGGAGATACGCAGTATTTT,CASSPTTPAGGDTQYF
TRBJ1-4,many,.,TRBV7-9,TGTGCCAGCAGCTTTCCGGGTAATGAAAAACTGTTTTTT,CASSFPGNEKLFF
TRBJ2-3,.,.,TRBV7-9,TGTGCCGGCAGCGTCCCGGGCGGTTCCTTTTATAGCACAGATACGCAGTATTTT,CAGSVPGGSFYSTDTQYF
TRBJ2-3,many,TRBD2,TRBV6-6,TGTGCCAGCACCACTAGCGGGGGGGCTACAGATACGCAGTATTTT,CASTTSGGATDTQYF
TRBJ2-5,.,.,TRBV6-2/TRBV6-3,TGTGCCAGCAGTTTAGGGAGAAGGGGGACCCAGTACTTC,CASSLGRRGTQYF
TRBJ1-5,once,TRBD1,TRBV6-2/TRBV6-3,TGTGCCAGCACTACAGGGGGTAATAGCAATCAGCCCCGGCATTTT,CASTTGGNSNQPRHF
TRBJ1-5,many,.,TRBV27,TGTGCCAGCAGTTTATTGGGTCCTATCGTTAATCAGCCCCAGCATTTT,CASSLLGPIVNQPQHF
TRBJ2-1,.,TRBD2,TRBV18,TGTGCCAGCTCATCTGTGAATAGCGGGGGCCACAATGAGCAGTTCTTC,CASSSVNSGGHNEQFF
TRBJ2-3,.,TRBD2,TRBV7-2,TGTGCCGGACAGACTAGCGGGGGGGCCACAGATACGCAGTATTTT,CAGQTSGGATDTQYF
TRBJ1-6,many,.,TRBV18,TGTGCCAGCTCCCGGGAGTTGGGGGACAATTCACCCCTCCACTTT,CASSRELGDNSPLHF
TRBJ2-3,many,TRBD1,TRBV5-1,TGCGCCAGCAGACTACAGGGGGCCCCAGATACGCAGTATTTT,CASRLQGAPDTQYF
TRBJ2-7,.,.,TRBV20-1,TGCAGTGCTATACGTGGGGGAGCCCACAATGAGCAGTACTTC,CSAIRGGAHNEQYF